This T cell receptor beta chain was found in a study of blood T cell repertoires in COVID-19. About the research overall: Sources were T cells, B-cell-depleted T cells, or PBMCs; the material itself was cDNA or gDNA.

How the authors handled the data: The authors estimated nucleated cell counts from reference gene primer amplification. Sequenced by immunoSEQ multiplex PCR; TCRdb stores in-frame clones only, minus some. The DNA gave D and trimming, while V, J and clone size come from that table. The profile shows roughly 190,000 clones, 80% to 90% of them singletons. Germline V CDR1 and CDR2: SGHRS, YFSETQ. V gave up 3 bases and J gave up 2 bases, with 15 bases separating them. This CDR3 region has 16 residues. The specimen sequenced was peripheral blood. The source of this sequence is a human donor in a cohort sampled during active COVID-19. The rearrangement links TRBV5-1 to TRBJ1-3, with TRBD1 as a possible D gene (5 bases). The CDR3 loop is CASSSRSGLTGNTIYF. CDR3 nucleotides: TGCGCCAGCAGCTCCCGTTCAGGGTTGACTGGAAACACCATATATTTT.